This T cell receptor beta chain was captured in a study of blood T cell repertoires in COVID-19. Whole-study context: Some COVID-19 samples were acute and others convalescent; all came from the United States, Italy and Spain.

Germline CDR1 SEHNR, CDR2 FQNEAQ (reference sequence). Trimming left V 5 bases short and J 2 bases short, with 9 bases between. The CDR3 contains 13 residues. This clone was counted a few times. Produced via immunoSEQ multiplex PCR; TCRdb's table is partial and in-frame only. The table includes 73,000 or so clones, 65% to 85% detected once. The gene calls are TRBV7-9 and TRBJ1-2; perhaps TRBD1 as D (6 bases). Sequences were obtained from peripheral blood. The sequence was obtained from a woman aged 60-70 years with acute or convalescent COVID-19. The CDR3, as DNA: TGTGCCAGCAGCACTACAGGGAACTATGGCTACACCTTC. Protein: CASSTTGNYGYTF.